One and the same sample provided the 11 T cell receptor beta chains below, sequenced in a study of post-analysis software for immune sequencing data. No antigens are known for them. Libraries were made from TCR beta cDNA, and they carried unique molecular identifiers. A single record per CDR3 protein comes from TCRdb applying MiXCR to the PCR reads. The profile shows approximately 250,000 distinct CDR3 sequences, 36% of them singletons. Study-wide findings and caveats: Roughly five TRBV segments occurring more often in patients than controls included TRBV5-6, TRBV5-1 and TRBV20-1.

The sequencing sample was made of blood. The receptor set was obtained from a girl aged 10-17 years with multiple sclerosis.

This clonotype was detected many times. A much larger clone differs from this one at a single base, so this may be a read error. V and J are TRBV7-2 and TRBJ2-1, with 7 bases aligning to TRBD2. The CDR3 contains 13 residues. After removal of 5 bases from V and 5 bases from J, the junction contained 3 bases not matched to a gene. Germline V gives CDR1 SGHTA, CDR2 FQGNSA. The CDR3: CASSLTSNNEQFF. In DNA form, the CDR3 reads TGTGCCAGCAGCCTGACTAGCAACAATGAGCAGTTCTTC.

This clonotype has only a few counts. This may stem from a read error, because a much larger clone lies one nucleotide away. CDR3 sequence: CASTRNNEQYF. In DNA, the CDR3 is TGTGCCAGTACCCGAAATAATGAGCAGTACTTC. The rearrangement links TRBV11-2 to TRBJ2-5; D gene ambiguous. V was shortened by 9 bases and J by 11 bases, with 16 bases between the two germline ends. The germline gives CDR1 SGHAT, CDR2 FQNNGV. CDR3 length: 11 residues.

This clonotype was counted at least ten times. The chain is built from TRBV28 and TRBJ1-1, with D hard to call. The length of the CDR3 is 12 residues. CDR1 is MDHEN and CDR2 is SYDVKM in the germline V gene. V lost 8 bases and J 7 bases, leaving 14 bases between the germline ends. For the CDR3, the DNA is TGTGCCAGCGTCCGTCTTCGGGGTGAAGCTTTCTTT. Its protein product is CASVRLRGEAFF.

At least ten counts were recorded for this clonotype. This chain joins TRBV5-1 and TRBJ2-3; D is perhaps TRBD2 (6 bases). Trimming shortened V by 4 bases and J by 0 bases, and 12 bases separated the two germline ends. This CDR3 comprises 15 residues. CDR1 is SGHRS, CDR2 YFSETQ, per germline. CDR3 DNA: TGCGCCAGCAGCGTGCGGGGATACAGCACAGATACGCAGTATTTT. It yields the protein CASSVRGYSTDTQYF.

The sample holds a few counts of this clonotype. J is TRBJ1-5 and V is TRBV7-9; D is ambiguous. The CDR3 contains 14 residues. Germline V gene lookup returns CDR1 SEHNR and CDR2 FQNEAQ (reference sequence). V was cut by 3 bases and J by 2 bases, with 8 bases left in between. The CDR3 here is CASSFSRGNQPQHF. CDR3 nucleotide sequence: TGTGCCAGCAGCTTCAGTCGAGGCAATCAGCCCCAGCATTTT.

This clonotype was seen more than once but under ten times. This may be a read error, as it is one base from a much larger clone. V gene TRBV29-1 combines with J gene TRBJ1-2, with D possibly TRBD1 on 6 matching bases. The CDR3 has 13 residues. CDR1 is SQVTM and CDR2 is ANQGSEA in the germline V gene. Trimming pared 2 bases from V and 7 bases from J, leaving 14 bases between. The DNA for the CDR3 is TGCAGCGTTGAAAAGGGGGGCCGGGGTGGCTACACCTTC. Translation: CSVEKGGRGGYTF.

About this clonotype: A much more abundant neighbour one base away suggests this may be a read error. The rearrangement uses TRBV7-2 and TRBJ2-3; D call uncertain. CDR1 and CDR2 from the germline V gene are SGHTA and FQGNSA. This CDR3 has 13 amino acids. CDR3 bases: TGTGCCGGCAGATTAATTGGTATAGATACGCAGTATTTT. Amino acid sequence: CAGRLIGIDTQYF. Drawing the rest from reference TRBV7-2 and TRBJ2-3, the complete variable domain is GAGVSQSPSNKVTEKGKDVELRCDPISGHTALYWYRQSLGQGLEFLIYFQGNSAPDKSGLPSDRFSAERTGGSVSTLTIQRTQQEDSAVYLCAGRLIGIDTQYFGPGTRLTVL.

The chain combines TRBV20-1 with TRBJ2-3; weak D call: TRBD2 (5 bases). This CDR3 is 13 amino acids long. V lost 6 bases to trimming and J lost 5 bases, with 15 bases between them. Per the germline V gene, CDR1 is DFQATT and CDR2 is SNEGSKA (reference sequence). In nucleotides, the CDR3 is TGCAGTGCCGGTCGGACTCTCAAAGATACGCAGTATTTT. It specifies CSAGRTLKDTQYF.

This clonotype was detected many times. The chain uses TRBV20-1 and TRBJ2-1; TRBD1 or TRBD2 may be the D gene (5 bases each). The germline V gene encodes CDR1 DFQATT and CDR2 SNEGSKA (reference sequence). CDR3 length: 14 residues. Between the trimmed V and J ends, which lost 7 bases and 10 bases, there was a span of 23 bases. The CDR3 is CSVSRSGPRREQFF. CDR3 coding DNA: TGCAGTGTTTCTAGATCGGGACCCCGTAGGGAGCAGTTCTTC.

A remark on this clonotype: A read error may produce the germline difference seen at one junction end. The V and J genes are TRBV5-1 and TRBJ2-5, with D perhaps TRBD2 (5 bases). The CDR3 covers 15 residues. Germline CDR1 is SGHRS and CDR2 is YFSETQ. The CDR3 region is CASNPDGVYQDTQYF. DNA for the CDR3: TGCGCCAGCAACCCAGACGGGGTATACCAAGACACCCAGTACTTC.

This clonotype was found many times. The gene calls are TRBV28 and TRBJ2-4, with D unclear. Per the germline V gene, CDR1 is MDHEN and CDR2 is SYDVKM. The V end was cut by 4 bases, the J end by 6 bases, with 10 bases between. The length of the CDR3 is 13 residues. This CDR3 is CASSSTSPNIQYF. CDR3 DNA: TGTGCCAGCAGTTCAACCTCCCCAAACATTCAGTACTTC.